Here is one T cell receptor beta chain with its context. The antigen is not known. This record comes from a study of CD4 T cells in relation to SARS-CoV-2 and coronaviruses. Study information: TCR beta CDR3s were sequenced after roughly 10-day antigen culture of PBMCs. Study-level results: Each donor contributed either pre-pandemic or post-infection samples, not both.

CEF-cultured naive and memory CD4+ T cell DNA got survey-level sequencing. The repertoire was sequenced with immunoSEQ multiplex PCR; TCRdb's copy has only in-frame clones and lacks some. Counted here are some 40,000 clones, around 85% occurring once; the ten biggest clones make up approximately 7%. 9.4 x 10^4 or so naive or memory CD4+ cells were cultured with CEF peptides for around eleven days. The sample comprised naive CD4+ T cells from PBMCs, cultured in vitro. Subset specified: naive CD4+ T cells isolated by negative enrichment. This TCR came from an adult with COVID-19.

CDR3 DNA: TGCGCCAGCAGTCAGACACTAGCGGGAGGTCCCATTCGCGGCACAGATACGCAGTATTTT. Amino acid sequence: CASSQTLAGGPIRGTDTQYF. V and J are TRBV23-1 and TRBJ2-3; TRBD2 matches at 12 bases. TRBV23-1 is identified as an open reading frame with a role that is uncertain. The CDR3 is 20 amino acids. The V segment lost 3 bases and the J segment 1 base; nucleotides outside the gene matches: 14.